The 30 T cell receptor beta chains reported below all come from one sample, sequenced in a study of metastatic and nonmetastatic thyroid tumors. Patients had received no treatment of any kind before thyroid surgery. TCRdb re-analyzed the PCR reads using MiXCR. The sample holds under 15,000 clones, approximately 12% seen once. Specimen: blood. These receptors were taken from a female donor with papillary thyroid cancer or a benign thyroid nodule (not recorded which). Some clones in this sample may be carry-over from other donors' samples.

This clone was recorded many times. The rearrangement links TRBV12-3 or TRBV12-4 to TRBJ2-1, with 12 bases aligning to TRBD2. Trimming removed 6 bases from V and 3 bases from J; junction bases left unmatched: 9. There are 17 residues in the CDR3. The CDR3 DNA reads TGTGCCAGCAGCTTCGGGCTAGCGGGAGGGGGCTACAATGAGCAGTTCTTC. Protein sequence: CASSFGLAGGGYNEQFF.

This clone was picked up many times. The chain joins TRBV4-2 to TRBJ2-3, with TRBD2 matching over 13 bases. Per the germline V gene, CDR1 is LGHNA and CDR2 is YNFKEQ. The length of the CDR3 is 17 residues. The V segment lost 0 bases and the J segment 4 bases; nucleotides outside the gene matches: 4. DNA of the CDR3: TGTGCCAGCAGCCAAGAACTAGCGGGAGGGCCCGCAGATACGCAGTATTTT. Translated: CASSQELAGGPADTQYF.

The CDR3 nucleotides read TGTGCCAGCAGCGCGGGGGGCCGATACTCTGGAAACACCATATATTTT. Its protein product is CASSAGGRYSGNTIYF. The chain links TRBV9 to TRBJ1-3, with D maybe TRBD1 (6 bases). Between the trimmed V and J ends, which lost 3 bases and 0 bases, there was a span of 13 bases. This CDR3 has 16 amino acids. Per the germline V gene, CDR1 is SGDLS and CDR2 is YYNGEE.

The gene calls are TRBV7-8 and TRBJ2-1; TRBD2 matches 8 bases. The V gene end was trimmed by 1 base and the J gene end by 6 bases; junction bases not matched to a gene: 11. CDR3 length equals 17 residues. Germline CDR1 and CDR2: SGHVS and FQNEAQ. The CDR3 coding sequence is TGTGCCAGCAGCTTAGAAGTCCCCGGGAGGGCCTGCAATGAGCAGTTCTTC. Translating it yields CASSLEVPGRACNEQFF. The full variable domain, its missing parts supplied by reference TRBV7-8 and TRBJ2-1, is GAGVSQSPRYKVAKRGQDVALRCDPISGHVSLFWYQQALGQGPEFLTYFQNEAQLDKSGLPSDRFFAERPEGSVSTLKIQRTQQEDSAVYLCASSLEVPGRACNEQFFGPGTRLTVL.

The DNA for the CDR3 is TGTGCCAGCAGCTTAAGGCAGACGAACACCGGGGAGCTGTTTTTT. Amino acid sequence: CASSLRQTNTGELFF. The V and J genes are TRBV7-2 and TRBJ2-2; no firm D call. The CDR3 has 15 amino acids. Between the trimmed V and J ends, which lost 2 bases and 0 bases, there was a span of 7 bases. Per the germline V gene, CDR1 is SGHTA and CDR2 is FQGNSA.

This clone appeared many times. The chain carries TRBV6-5 and TRBJ1-5; 9 bases fit TRBD1. The CDR3 covers 15 residues. Germline assignment: CDR1 MNHEY and CDR2 SVGAGI. Germline trimming cut 0 bases from V and 4 bases from J; bases unmatched to any gene: 1. The CDR3 DNA sequence: TGTGCCAGCAGTTACTCGGGGACAGGGAATCAGCCCCAGCATTTT. Translating it yields CASSYSGTGNQPQHF.

A word on this clone: A much bigger clone sits one base away, suggesting this may be a read error. This rearrangement joins TRBV5-6 to TRBJ1-2; a possible D gene is TRBD1 (6 bases). The CDR3 is 13 amino acids. CDR1 is SGHDT, CDR2 YYEEEE, per germline. The CDR3 sequence is CASIPTGNYGHTF. The DNA of the CDR3 is TGTGCCAGCATCCCTACAGGGAACTATGGCCACACCTTC.

This clone was counted many times. The chain links TRBV3-1 to TRBJ1-2, with 7 nucleotides matching TRBD1. The J segment lost 2 bases and the V segment lost 4 bases, leaving 1 base of the junction unmatched. In germline, CDR1 is LGHDT, CDR2 YNNKEL (reference sequence). The CDR3 has 13 amino acids. The CDR3 nucleotides are TGTGCCAGCAGCCGGGACAGCAACTATGGCTACACCTTC. It translates to CASSRDSNYGYTF.

This clone occurred many times. This chain links TRBV24-1 with TRBJ1-4; 8 bases align to TRBD1. The germline CDR1 and CDR2 sequences are KGHDR and SFDVKD. J gave up 5 bases and V 3 bases, and 4 bases lay outside the gene matches. The CDR3 is 15 amino acids. This chain's CDR3 is CATSDTGTGNEKLFF. DNA for the CDR3: TGTGCCACCAGTGATACCGGGACAGGCAATGAAAAACTGTTTTTT.

This clone was recorded at least ten times. The chain recombines TRBV19 with TRBJ1-1; the D gene is possibly TRBD1 (5 bases). The CDR3 has 14 amino acids. V was pared by 9 bases and J by 0 bases, with 14 bases between. Germline CDR1 and CDR2: LNHDA and SQIVND (reference sequence). Here the CDR3 DNA reads TGTGCCAGCTGCCCGGGACGGTTGAACACTGAAGCTTTCTTT. The encoded protein is CASCPGRLNTEAFF. Drawing the rest from reference TRBV19 and TRBJ1-1, the complete variable domain is DGGITQSPKYLFRKEGQNVTLSCEQNLNHDAMYWYRQDPGQGLRLIYYSQIVNDFQKGDIAEGYSVSREKKESFPLTVTSAQKNPTAFYLCASCPGRLNTEAFFGQGTRLTVV.

A note on this clone: At one end the junction does not follow the germline gene, possibly because of a read error. The V call is TRBV12-3 or TRBV12-4, the J call TRBJ2-3; D gene unclear. This CDR3 has 16 residues. The DNA of the CDR3 is TGTGCCATCAGTTTATACAGCGTGACTCGCACAGATACGCAGTATTTT. Translation: CAISLYSVTRTDTQYF.

This clone was found once. This chain joins TRBV20-1 and TRBJ2-2, with 16 bases matching TRBD2. Germline V CDR1 and CDR2: DFQATT, SNEGSKA (reference sequence). J lost 5 bases, V lost 4 bases, and 4 bases had no gene match. This CDR3 spans 16 amino acids. This chain's CDR3 is CSAKGLAGGKTGELFF. Written as DNA, the CDR3 is TGCAGTGCTAAGGGACTAGCGGGAGGGAAGACCGGGGAGCTGTTTTTT.

By sample share, this clone is medium-sized. The chain recombines TRBV20-1 with TRBJ2-7, with a weak D call TRBD1 (5 bases). The length of the CDR3 is 16 residues. V lost 0 bases and J 3 bases, leaving 18 bases between the germline ends. The germline CDR1 and CDR2 sequences are DFQATT and SNEGSKA (reference sequence). The CDR3 loop reads CSARDPSEDNYYEQYF. The CDR3 DNA is TGCAGTGCTAGAGATCCCAGCGAGGACAACTACTACGAGCAGTACTTC.

In this sample, this clone turned up many times. The chain links TRBV15 to TRBJ2-1, with 8 bases aligning to TRBD1. The CDR3 runs 19 residues. Germline V gene data show CDR1 as LNHNV and CDR2 as YYDKDF (reference sequence). Germline trimming cut 0 bases from V and 1 base from J; bases unmatched to any gene: 11. This CDR3 is CATSREGRGLDRSYNEQFF. The CDR3 coding sequence is TGTGCCACCAGCAGAGAAGGCAGGGGGCTTGATAGGTCCTACAATGAGCAGTTCTTC.

This clone was seen at least ten times. The chain uses TRBV7-8 and TRBJ2-7; D gene unclear. The CDR3 runs 16 residues. V dropped 2 bases and J dropped 2 bases, with 16 bases sitting between them. Germline-derived CDR1 and CDR2 are SGHVS and FQNEAQ. The CDR3 here is CASSLFTIGSPYEQYF. In DNA, the CDR3 is TGTGCCAGCAGCTTATTTACAATCGGGTCCCCCTACGAGCAGTACTTC.

The chain links TRBV29-1 to TRBJ2-3, with D maybe TRBD2 (6 bases). Trimming stripped 1 base from V and 3 bases from J, with 17 bases between. The germline V gene encodes CDR1 SQVTM and CDR2 ANQGSEA. The CDR3 has 16 residues. The DNA of the CDR3 is TGCAGCGTTGAAGGCCCGCTAGCGATCCGGACAGATACGCAGTATTTT. Its protein product is CSVEGPLAIRTDTQYF.

This clone was detected many times. V gene TRBV2 combines with J gene TRBJ1-2; possible D gene TRBD1, 6 bases. V lost 7 bases and J 7 bases, leaving 10 bases between the germline ends. The V gene's germline CDR1 is SNHLY and CDR2 FYNNEI. The length of the CDR3 is 11 residues. CDR3 sequence: CASKRDTGYTF. The CDR3 DNA reads TGTGCCAGCAAACGGGACACTGGCTACACCTTC.

This clone showed up many times. The J gene is TRBJ1-2, the V gene TRBV3-1, with D maybe TRBD1 (5 bases). The germline CDR1 and CDR2 sequences are LGHDT and YNNKEL (reference sequence). The length of the CDR3 is 13 residues. The V gene lost 4 bases and the J gene lost 5 bases, with 11 bases spanning the gap. The CDR3 is CASSPRVPYGYTF. The DNA of the CDR3 is TGTGCCAGCAGCCCCAGGGTTCCGTATGGCTACACCTTC.

This clone was picked up many times. This chain uses TRBV29-1 with TRBJ1-4; no clear D. The length of the CDR3 is 14 residues. V was cut by 4 bases and J by 13 bases, with 22 bases left in between. Looked up from germline, CDR1 is SQVTM and CDR2 is ANQGSEA. The CDR3 DNA sequence: TGCAGCGTTGCAGAGCCCGATGGTGGCAGAGGACTGTTTTTT. This sequence encodes CSVAEPDGGRGLFF.

This clone rates as medium-sized (0.01 to 0.1%). The chain is built from TRBV24-1 and TRBJ2-2, with a weak D call TRBD1 (5 bases). Deletions cut 7 bases from V and 5 bases from J, with 10 bases between. Germline CDR1 KGHDR, CDR2 SFDVKD. This CDR3 is built from 13 residues. The CDR3 DNA sequence: TGTGCCACCAGACAGGACCAGACCGGGGAGCTGTTTTTT. It translates to CATRQDQTGELFF.

By share, this clone counts as medium-sized. The rearrangement joins TRBV28 to TRBJ1-3, with D unclear. CDR1 is MDHEN and CDR2 is SYDVKM in the germline V gene. This CDR3 region has 14 residues. Trimming shortened V by 3 bases and J by 0 bases, and 6 bases separated the two germline ends. The CDR3 DNA reads TGTGCCAGCAGTTTTGAGCCCTCTGGAAACACCATATATTTT. It codes for CASSFEPSGNTIYF.

V gene TRBV5-1 combines with J gene TRBJ2-3, with D possibly matching TRBD1 (6 bases). Germline CDR1 and CDR2: SGHRS and YFSETQ. V lost 6 bases to trimming and J lost 1 base, with 12 bases between them. This CDR3 is 14 amino acids long. In nucleotides, the CDR3 is TGCGCCAGCAACAGGGAAGGAGGCACAGATACGCAGTATTTT. Encoded protein: CASNREGGTDTQYF.

In its sample, this clone ranks as medium-sized. The CDR3 here is CASRAGQGYNSPLHF. The CDR3 nucleotides are TGTGCCAGCAGAGCCGGACAGGGCTATAATTCACCCCTCCACTTT. This chain uses TRBV6-1 with TRBJ1-6; 8 nucleotides align to TRBD1. CDR1 is MNHNS and CDR2 is SASEGT in the germline V gene. The CDR3 is made up of 15 amino acids. Trimming took 6 bases from V and 3 from J; bases not matched to a gene: 4.

This clone is termed medium-sized. The chain combines TRBV20-1 with TRBJ1-6; TRBD1 is a possible D gene (6 bases). Deletions cut 6 bases from V and 3 bases from J, with 12 bases between. This CDR3 region has 14 residues. From germline, CDR1 is DFQATT and CDR2 SNEGSKA (reference sequence). In DNA form, the CDR3 reads TGCAGTGCGTTAGGACAGCTCTATAATTCACCCCTCCACTTT. It yields the protein CSALGQLYNSPLHF.

This clone has only a few counts. V and J are TRBV6-2 or TRBV6-3 and TRBJ1-4; D is unresolved. Trimming took 4 bases from V and 2 from J, leaving 11 bases between them. The CDR3 totals 15 residues. Germline CDR1 and CDR2: MNHEY and SVGEGT. CDR3 nucleotide sequence: TGTGCCAGCAGTTTCGCGGACGGGACTAATGAAAAACTGTTTTTT. The encoded protein is CASSFADGTNEKLFF.

In this sample, this clone is medium-sized. The CDR3 region has the DNA TGTGCCAGCAGCTTCCGGAGGCAGGGCAATGAGCAGTTCTTC. This encodes CASSFRRQGNEQFF. The rearrangement links TRBV11-3 to TRBJ2-1, with D possibly being TRBD1 or TRBD2 (5 bases each). The CDR3 spans 14 residues. V shed 3 bases and J shed 6 bases, with 12 bases lying between them. The germline CDR1 and CDR2 sequences are SGHNT and YENEEA. The full variable domain, rest sourced from reference TRBV11-3 and TRBJ2-1, is EAGVVQSPRYKIIEKKQPVAFWCNPISGHNTLYWYLQNLGQGPELLIRYENEEAVDDSQLPKDRFSAERLKGVDSTLKIQPAELGDSAVYLCASSFRRQGNEQFFGPGTRLTVL.

This clone rates as medium-sized. The rearrangement joins TRBV7-9 to TRBJ2-7, with D uncertain. V lost 5 bases and J lost 5, with 4 bases in between. The CDR3 spans 10 residues. CDR1 and CDR2 from the germline V gene are SEHNR and FQNEAQ (reference sequence). CDR3 loop: CASSPDEQYF. CDR3 nucleotides: TGTGCCAGCAGCCCCGACGAGCAGTACTTC.

This clone was counted ten times or more. The same CDR3 is also encoded by other DNA sequences in this sample. The chain carries TRBV5-5 and TRBJ2-5, with TRBD2 as a possible D gene (6 bases). Deletions cut 4 bases from V and 3 bases from J, with 16 bases between. The length of the CDR3 is 15 residues. The germline CDR1 and CDR2 sequences are SGHKS and YYEKEE (reference sequence). In DNA form, the CDR3 reads TGTGCCAGCAGCCCGATTGCGGGGATCGAAGAGACCCAGTACTTC. Its translation is CASSPIAGIEETQYF. Using reference TRBV5-5 and TRBJ2-5 for the parts outside the CDR3, the full variable domain is DAGVTQSPTHLIKTRGQQVTLRCSPISGHKSVSWYQQVLGQGPQFIFQYYEKEERGRGNFPDRFSARQFPNYSSELNVNALLLGDSALYLCASSPIAGIEETQYFGPGTRLLVL.

Worth noting for this clone: Compared with germline, one end of the junction differs, possibly owing to a read error. The rearrangement uses TRBV6-1 and TRBJ1-1; tentatively, D is TRBD1 (6 bases). Germline CDR1 is MNHNS and CDR2 is SASEGT. This CDR3 has 12 residues. CDR3 in DNA: TGTGCCAACAGAGGACAGAACACTGAAGCTTTATTT. Its translation is CANRGQNTEALF.

This rearrangement joins TRBV28 to TRBJ2-1, with 12 bases aligning to TRBD2. CDR1 is MDHEN, CDR2 SYDVKM, per germline. The CDR3 has 16 amino acids. Trimming removed 6 bases from V and 3 bases from J; junction bases left unmatched: 6. The CDR3 region is CASSWTSGALYNEQFF. CDR3 in DNA: TGTGCCAGCAGCTGGACTAGCGGGGCCCTCTACAATGAGCAGTTCTTC.